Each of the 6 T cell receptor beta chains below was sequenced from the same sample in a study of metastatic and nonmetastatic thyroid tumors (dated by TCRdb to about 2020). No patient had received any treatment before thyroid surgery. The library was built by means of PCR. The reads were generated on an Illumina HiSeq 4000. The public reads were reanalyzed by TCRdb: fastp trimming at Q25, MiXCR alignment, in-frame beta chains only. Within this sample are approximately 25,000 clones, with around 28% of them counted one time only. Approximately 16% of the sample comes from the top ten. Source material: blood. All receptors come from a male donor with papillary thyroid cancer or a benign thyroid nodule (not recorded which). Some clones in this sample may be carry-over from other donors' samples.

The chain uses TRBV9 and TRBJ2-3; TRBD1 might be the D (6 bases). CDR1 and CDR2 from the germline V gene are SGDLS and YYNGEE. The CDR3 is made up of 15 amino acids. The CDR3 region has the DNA TGTGGGAGCAGCCCCCGGGACATCGGGCCAGATACGCAGTATTTT. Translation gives CGSSPRDIGPDTQYF.

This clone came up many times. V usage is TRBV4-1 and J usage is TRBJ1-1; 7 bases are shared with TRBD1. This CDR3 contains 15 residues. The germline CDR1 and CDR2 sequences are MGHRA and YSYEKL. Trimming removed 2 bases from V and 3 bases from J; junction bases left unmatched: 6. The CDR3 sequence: CASSQSGTEDTEAFF. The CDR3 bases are TGCGCCAGCAGCCAATCCGGGACAGAGGACACTGAAGCTTTCTTT.

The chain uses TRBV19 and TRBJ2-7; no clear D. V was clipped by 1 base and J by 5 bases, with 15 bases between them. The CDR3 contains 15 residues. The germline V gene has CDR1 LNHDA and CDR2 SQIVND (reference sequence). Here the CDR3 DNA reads TGTGCCAGTAGTATAGTTGGACCCCCCGATGACGAGCAGTACTTC. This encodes CASSIVGPPDDEQYF.

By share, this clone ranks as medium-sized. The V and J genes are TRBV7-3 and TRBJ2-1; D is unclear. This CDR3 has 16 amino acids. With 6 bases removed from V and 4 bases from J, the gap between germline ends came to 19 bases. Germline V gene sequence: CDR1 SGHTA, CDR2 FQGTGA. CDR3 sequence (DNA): TGTGCCAGCAGTTCCGGGTCTGCGTATCAATACAATGAGCAGTTCTTC. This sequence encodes CASSSGSAYQYNEQFF.

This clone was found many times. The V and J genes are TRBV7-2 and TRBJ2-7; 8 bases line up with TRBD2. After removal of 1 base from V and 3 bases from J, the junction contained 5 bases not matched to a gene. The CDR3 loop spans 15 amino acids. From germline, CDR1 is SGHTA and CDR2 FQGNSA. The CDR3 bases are TGTGCCAGCAGCTTAGTCCCCAGCGGGAGCTACGAGCAGTACTTC. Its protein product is CASSLVPSGSYEQYF.

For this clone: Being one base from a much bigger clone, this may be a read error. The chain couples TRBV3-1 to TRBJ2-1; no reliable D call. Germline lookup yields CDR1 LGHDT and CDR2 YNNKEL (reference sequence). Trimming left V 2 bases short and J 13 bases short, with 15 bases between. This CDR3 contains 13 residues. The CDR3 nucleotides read TGTGCCAGCAGCCAATTGACACATGGGGAACAGTTCTTC. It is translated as CASSQLTHGEQFF.